Below, one T cell receptor (beta chain) is given with its context. The antigen remains unidentified. The sample originates from a study of OX40 agonist ivuxolimab in advanced cancers. Overall study: It was ivuxolimab, an agonistic anti-OX40 (CD134) antibody, that patients were treated with. Findings and limits, study-wide: Clonal expansion by week 6 occurred in CD4+ and CD8+ blood T cells (at 0.1 to 3.0 mg/kg).

Assay: immunoSEQ multiplex PCR; the TCRdb copy retains only in-frame clones and omits some. This sample carries about 62,000 clones, roughly 90% of them seen once, and the ten largest clones take more than 4.5%. Germline V CDR1 and CDR2: LNHDA, SQIVND (reference sequence). Between the trimmed V and J ends, which lost 5 bases and 5 bases, there was a span of 9 bases. The CDR3 is 12 residues long. The sample here was CD4+ or CD8+ T cells sorted from blood, taken in a trial of the OX40 agonist ivuxolimab. The TCR originated in an adult with an advanced solid tumor such as melanoma, head and neck, liver or kidney cancer. J is TRBJ2-5 and V is TRBV19; D not resolved. CDR3 region: CASSLSSETQYF. DNA for the CDR3: TGTGCCAGTAGTCTTTCCAGCGAGACCCAGTACTTC.